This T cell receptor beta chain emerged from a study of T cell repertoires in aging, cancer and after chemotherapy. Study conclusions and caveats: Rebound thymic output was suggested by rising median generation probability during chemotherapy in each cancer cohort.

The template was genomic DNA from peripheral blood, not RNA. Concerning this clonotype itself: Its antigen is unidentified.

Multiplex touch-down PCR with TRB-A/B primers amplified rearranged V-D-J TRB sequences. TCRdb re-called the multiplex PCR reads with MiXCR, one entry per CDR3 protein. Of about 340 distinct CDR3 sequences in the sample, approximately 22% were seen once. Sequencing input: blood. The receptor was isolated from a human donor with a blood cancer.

The CDR3 DNA reads TGTGCCAGCAGTAGGCCGACTAGCGGGAGTATGGAGACCCAGTACTTC. Amino acids: CASSRPTSGSMETQYF. This chain links TRBV6-5 with TRBJ2-5; 12 nucleotides match TRBD2. The CDR3 runs to 16 residues. Germline loops: CDR1 MNHEY, CDR2 SVGAGI. Losses at the gene ends were 5 bases for V and 5 bases for J; bases not matched to a gene: 9.